This T cell receptor (beta chain) was sequenced in a study of cytomegalovirus exposure and HLA in healthy donors. Study-wide background: As an earlier analysis found, 150 million to 200 million T cells yielded around 110 million unique TCR beta sequences.

Study findings and constraints: Later on, a genetic analysis was performed. It linked a missense variant in DCLRE1C with V- and J-gene trimming of TCR beta. There were around 160 TCR beta chains listed as cytomegalovirus-associated.

The junction had 11 bases not matched to a gene; V was cut back by 6 bases and J by 7 bases. The CDR3 is made up of 15 amino acids. Germline CDR1 reads MDHEN; CDR2 reads SYDVKM. In nominal health when sampled, donors likely had unrecorded immune exposures nonetheless. In the case of this clone: Its cognate antigen is unknown.

PCR was performed using 60 Vbeta and 13 Jbeta primers. The method was immunoSEQ multiplex PCR; TCRdb's version includes in-frame clones alone and lacks a portion of them. The repertoire holds around 200,000 clones, with roughly 77% as singletons. The TCR was taken from a woman aged 30 to 39 in good health and CMV-seropositive. The V call is TRBV28, the J call TRBJ1-2; 10 bases match TRBD1. The sample was PBMCs. CDR3 bases: TGTGCCAGCAGCTCACTGACAGGGGGCAAGTGTGGCTACACCTTC. Encoded protein: CASSSLTGGKCGYTF.